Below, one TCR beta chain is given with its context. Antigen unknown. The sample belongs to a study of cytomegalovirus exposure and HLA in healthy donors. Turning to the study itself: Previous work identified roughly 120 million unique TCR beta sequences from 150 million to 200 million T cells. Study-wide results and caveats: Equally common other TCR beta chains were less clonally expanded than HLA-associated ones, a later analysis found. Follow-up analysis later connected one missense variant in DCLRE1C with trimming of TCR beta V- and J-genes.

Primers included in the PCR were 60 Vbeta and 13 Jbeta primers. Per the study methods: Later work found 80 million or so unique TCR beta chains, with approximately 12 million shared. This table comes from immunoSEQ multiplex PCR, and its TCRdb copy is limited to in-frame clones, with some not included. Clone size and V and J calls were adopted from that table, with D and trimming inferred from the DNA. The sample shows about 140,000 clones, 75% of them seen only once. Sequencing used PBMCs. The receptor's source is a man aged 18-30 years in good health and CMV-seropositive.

CDR3 sequence reads: CASSYSRGYEQYF. CDR3 DNA: TGTGCCAGCAGTTACTCGAGAGGATACGAGCAGTACTTC. V gene TRBV6-6 combines with J gene TRBJ2-7; no firm D call. The CDR3 extends over 13 amino acids. Germline V gene lookup returns CDR1 MNHNY and CDR2 SVGAGI (reference sequence). V was cut by 0 bases and J by 4 bases, with 7 bases left in between.